This is a list of T cell receptor beta chains from one sample in a study of blood T cell repertoires in COVID-19. The protocol was immunoSEQ multiplex PCR, while the TCRdb copy is restricted to in-frame clones and leaves out a portion. The table records roughly 170,000 clones, 84% of them present only once. Sample: peripheral blood. These receptor sequences come from a human donor in a cohort sampled during active COVID-19. The CDR3 runs from the conserved cysteine through the conserved F or W. A D gene is named only where the DNA matches it firmly. Clone size appears in some rows only: once, few, many, or a class for an expanded clone.

-	-	TRBV15	TRBJ2-7	CATSRALATGGFYEQYF	TGTGCCACCAGCAGAGCCCTCGCGACAGGAGGATTCTACGAGCAGTACTTC
-	-	TRBV19	TRBJ2-6	CASSDSHRANVLTF	TGTGCCAGTAGTGACAGCCACCGGGCCAACGTCCTGACTTTC
-	TRBD1	TRBV25-1	TRBJ1-5	CASTLDRLGLIGNQPQHF	TGTGCCAGCACCTTGGACAGGTTGGGCCTTATTGGCAATCAGCCCCAGCATTTT
-	-	TRBV11-2	TRBJ2-4	CASSLVPPTGIQYF	TGTGCCAGCAGCTTAGTCCCCCCGACGGGCATTCAGTACTTC
-	TRBD1	TRBV14	TRBJ1-2	CASSQVAGGSGYTF	TGTGCCAGCAGCCAAGTTGCAGGGGGCAGTGGCTACACCTTC
once	TRBD1	TRBV7-8	TRBJ2-7	CASSRGQVYEQYF	TGTGCCAGCAGCCGTGGACAGGTCTACGAGCAGTACTTC
-	-	TRBV29-1	TRBJ2-7	CSVVGTGIPYEQYF	TGCAGCGTTGTGGGAACAGGGATTCCCTACGAGCAGTACTTC
once	TRBD1	TRBV5-4	TRBJ2-7	CASSWDREPTYEQYF	TGTGCCAGCAGCTGGGACAGGGAACCTACCTACGAGCAGTACTTC
-	TRBD1	TRBV2	TRBJ2-6	CASSRQGALSGANVLTF	TGTGCCAGCAGCAGACAGGGGGCACTCTCTGGGGCCAACGTCCTGACTTTC
-	-	TRBV5-5	TRBJ1-1	CASSISYTEAFF	TGTGCCAGCAGCATTTCGTACACTGAAGCTTTCTTT
-	TRBD1	TRBV4-1	TRBJ2-2	CASSPRTGGTGELFF	TGCGCCAGCAGCCCTAGGACAGGGGGGACCGGGGAGCTGTTTTTT
-	TRBD2	TRBV9	TRBJ2-5	CASSVGGGQETQYF	TGTGCCAGCAGCGTCGGGGGGGGGCAGGAGACCCAGTACTTC
-	-	TRBV12-3/TRBV12-4	TRBJ2-7	CASSPSSYEQYF	TGTGCCAGCAGTCCCAGCTCCTACGAGCAGTACTTC
-	-	TRBV5-4	TRBJ1-4	CASSSPADEKLFF	TGTGCCAGCAGCTCCCCCGCAGATGAAAAACTGTTTTTT
-	-	TRBV6-2/TRBV6-3	TRBJ1-2	CASSYLLANYGYTF	TGTGCCAGCAGTTACCTTCTAGCTAACTATGGCTACACCTTC
-	TRBD1	TRBV4-1	TRBJ1-3	CASSQVTGGIDTIYF	TGCGCCAGCAGCCAAGTAACAGGGGGCATAGACACCATATATTTT
-	-	TRBV15	TRBJ2-5	CATSRDYDSVKETQYF	TGTGCCACCAGCAGAGATTACGACAGCGTAAAAGAGACCCAGTACTTC
once	-	TRBV5-5	TRBJ2-7	CASSFRDRQSYEQYF	TGTGCCAGCAGCTTTAGAGACAGACAATCCTACGAGCAGTACTTC
-	TRBD1	TRBV5-1	TRBJ1-1	CASNNRGGMDTEAFF	TGCGCCAGCAACAACAGGGGGGGAATGGACACTGAAGCTTTCTTT
-	-	TRBV19	TRBJ1-5	CASSIDSGNQPQHF	TGTGCCAGTAGTATAGATTCCGGCAATCAGCCCCAGCATTTT
-	TRBD1	TRBV7-3	TRBJ1-1	CASSSAGGGTEAFF	TGTGCCAGCAGCTCCGCAGGGGGCGGCACTGAAGCTTTCTTT
-	TRBD1	TRBV9	TRBJ2-7	CASSPDVGQGSLEQYF	TGTGCCAGCAGCCCTGACGTGGGACAGGGGTCGCTCGAGCAGTACTTC
-	TRBD1	TRBV5-1	TRBJ2-7	CASSLGQGSYEQYF	TGCGCCAGCAGCTTGGGACAGGGGTCCTACGAGCAGTACTTC
-	TRBD2	TRBV9	TRBJ2-3	CASSAPLAGGPDTQYF	TGTGCCAGCAGCGCACCTCTAGCGGGGGGCCCAGATACGCAGTATTTT
-	-	TRBV6-1	TRBJ1-6	CASSEFRTKNSPLHF	TGTGCCAGCAGTGAATTCCGGACAAAGAATTCACCCCTCCACTTT
-	-	TRBV5-1	TRBJ1-6	CASSLSHGWGQLGSPLHF	TGCGCCAGCAGCTTGAGTCATGGCTGGGGGCAATTGGGTTCACCCCTCCACTTT
-	TRBD1	TRBV12-3/TRBV12-4	TRBJ1-2	CASSTGQGFGYTF	TGTGCCAGCAGTACGGGACAGGGGTTTGGCTACACCTTC
-	TRBD1	TRBV7-3	TRBJ2-6	CASSPSGGSGANVLTF	TGTGCCAGCAGCCCATCAGGGGGATCTGGGGCCAACGTCCTGACTTTC
-	-	TRBV4-1	TRBJ1-2	CASSRMGGTDGYTF	TGCGCCAGCAGCCGGATGGGAGGAACGGATGGCTACACCTTC
-	-	TRBV19	TRBJ1-5	CASSTGRGMYSNQPQHF	TGTGCCAGTAGTACCGGCAGGGGAATGTATAGCAATCAGCCCCAGCATTTT
-	TRBD1	TRBV6-5	TRBJ2-2	CASGLGGAGELFF	TGTGCCAGCGGCCTAGGGGGCGCCGGGGAGCTGTTTTTT
-	-	TRBV7-2	TRBJ1-1	CASSLDPRNTEAFF	TGTGCCAGCAGCTTAGATCCGAGGAACACTGAAGCTTTCTTT
-	TRBD2	TRBV10-3	TRBJ2-7	CAIKRAGADEQYF	TGTGCCATCAAAAGAGCGGGGGCCGACGAGCAGTACTTC
-	-	TRBV7-3	TRBJ2-3	CASSPLPTDSSTDTQYF	TGTGCCAGCAGCCCTCTCCCGACAGATTCTAGCACAGATACGCAGTATTTT
-	-	TRBV6-5	TRBJ1-2	CASSYRGNGYTF	TGTGCCAGCAGTTATAGGGGAAATGGCTACACCTTC
-	-	TRBV19	TRBJ2-3	CASSMGLTPVTDTQYF	TGTGCCAGTAGTATGGGGCTGACCCCCGTCACAGATACGCAGTATTTT
-	TRBD1	TRBV7-6	TRBJ1-2	CASSLDRAPANGYTF	TGTGCCAGCAGCTTGGACAGGGCGCCGGCTAATGGCTACACCTTC
few	-	TRBV11-2	TRBJ2-2	CASSRGSGELFF	TGTGCCAGCAGCCGAGGGTCCGGGGAGCTGTTTTTT
-	-	TRBV5-8	TRBJ1-5	CASSRQLTGPQHF	TGTGCCAGCAGCCGACAGTTAACTGGGCCCCAGCATTTT
-	-	TRBV7-8	TRBJ2-7	CASSLANTAYEQYF	TGTGCCAGCAGCTTAGCGAACACCGCCTACGAGCAGTACTTC
-	-	TRBV21-1	TRBJ2-3	CASSKPLAGLYTDTQYF	TGTGCCAGCAGCAAACCCCTAGCGGGGCTCTACACAGATACGCAGTATTTT
-	-	TRBV2	TRBJ1-2	CASVNYGYTF	TGTGCCAGCGTAAACTATGGCTACACCTTC
few	TRBD1	TRBV5-1	TRBJ1-5	CASSLGDRGTQPQHF	TGCGCCAGCAGCTTGGGGGACAGGGGCACTCAGCCCCAGCATTTT
-	-	TRBV11-1	TRBJ2-1	CASSGSSYNEQFF	TGTGCCAGCAGCGGGAGCTCCTACAATGAGCAGTTCTTC
-	-	TRBV6-5	TRBJ2-1	CASSYDWGVGGNEQFF	TGTGCCAGCAGTTACGATTGGGGTGTGGGAGGCAATGAGCAGTTCTTC
-	-	TRBV5-1	TRBJ2-7	CASSLARGDEQYF	TGCGCCAGCAGCTTGGCTCGCGGGGACGAGCAGTACTTC
-	TRBD2	TRBV5-1	TRBJ2-5	CASSLVGEGGKETQYF	TGCGCCAGCAGCTTGGTCGGGGAGGGCGGTAAAGAGACCCAGTACTTC
-	TRBD1	TRBV10-3	TRBJ1-1	CAISESTGFPEAFF	TGTGCCATCAGTGAGTCGACAGGGTTCCCTGAAGCTTTCTTT
-	TRBD2	TRBV5-1	TRBJ2-5	CASSLGTSGGARETQYF	TGCGCCAGCAGCTTGGGGACTAGCGGGGGGGCGCGAGAGACCCAGTACTTC
-	TRBD1	TRBV5-6	TRBJ1-4	CASSSGTGRFVEKLFF	TGTGCCAGCAGCTCAGGGACAGGGAGGTTCGTGGAAAAACTGTTTTTT
-	TRBD1	TRBV27	TRBJ1-3	CASSPTRTYRGLTGNTIYF	TGTGCCAGCAGCCCTACCCGGACCTACAGGGGACTTACCGGAAACACCATATATTTT
-	-	TRBV5-1	TRBJ1-1	CASSLSGGSNTEAFF	TGCGCCAGCAGCTTGAGTGGGGGGTCAAACACTGAAGCTTTCTTT
-	TRBD1	TRBV7-9	TRBJ1-1	CASSFGTANTEAFF	TGTGCCAGCAGCTTTGGGACAGCAAACACTGAAGCTTTCTTT
-	-	TRBV20-1	TRBJ1-3	CSASLPGRGSGNTIYF	TGCAGTGCTAGTCTCCCAGGTCGGGGTTCTGGAAACACCATATATTTT
few	-	TRBV5-6	TRBJ2-1	CATSGGPLNEQFF	TGTGCCACCAGCGGAGGGCCACTTAATGAGCAGTTCTTC
-	-	TRBV6-6	TRBJ1-1	CASSYSPRDTNTEAFF	TGTGCCAGCAGTTACTCACCCCGGGACACCAACACTGAAGCTTTCTTT
-	TRBD1	TRBV5-1	TRBJ2-1	CASSFRDREDDEQFF	TGCGCCAGCAGCTTCCGGGACAGGGAGGACGATGAGCAGTTCTTC